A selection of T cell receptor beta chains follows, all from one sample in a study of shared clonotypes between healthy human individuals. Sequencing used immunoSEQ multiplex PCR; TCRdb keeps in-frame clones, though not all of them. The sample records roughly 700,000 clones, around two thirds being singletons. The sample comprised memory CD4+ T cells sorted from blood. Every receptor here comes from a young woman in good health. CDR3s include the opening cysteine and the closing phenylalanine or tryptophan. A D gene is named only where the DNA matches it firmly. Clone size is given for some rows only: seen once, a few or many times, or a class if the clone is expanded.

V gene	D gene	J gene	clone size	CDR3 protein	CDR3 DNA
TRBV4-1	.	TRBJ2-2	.	CASSQGPNPGELFF	TGCGCCAGCAGCCAAGGTCCAAATCCCGGGGAGCTGTTTTTT
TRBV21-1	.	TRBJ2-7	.	CASSKLTGAEQYF	TGTGCCAGCAGCAAGTTGACAGGAGCCGAGCAGTACTTC
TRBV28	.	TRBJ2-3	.	CASKTGRHTQYF	TGTGCCAGCAAAACCGGGAGACATACGCAGTATTTT
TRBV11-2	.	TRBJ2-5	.	CASSLGGRVEETQYF	TGTGCCAGCAGCCTGGGCGGACGGGTAGAAGAGACCCAGTACTTC
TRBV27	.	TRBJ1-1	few	CASSFLGARNTEAFF	TGTGCCAGCAGTTTCCTCGGGGCGAGGAACACTGAAGCTTTCTTT
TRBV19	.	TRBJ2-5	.	CASSTLSGQETQYF	TGTGCCAGTAGTACCCTGAGCGGCCAAGAGACCCAGTACTTC
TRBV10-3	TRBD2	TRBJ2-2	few	CAISESGAGVNTGELFF	TGTGCCATCAGCGAGTCAGGAGCGGGAGTGAACACCGGGGAGCTGTTTTTT
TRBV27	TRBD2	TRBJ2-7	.	CASRLAGDSYEQYF	TGTGCCAGCAGGCTAGCGGGAGACTCCTACGAGCAGTACTTC
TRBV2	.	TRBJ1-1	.	CASSEAGRTEAFF	TGTGCCAGCAGTGAGGCAGGGAGGACTGAAGCTTTCTTT
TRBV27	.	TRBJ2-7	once	CASAPTVASYEQYF	TGTGCCAGCGCGCCCACGGTCGCTTCCTACGAGCAGTACTTC
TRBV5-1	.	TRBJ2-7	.	CASSVVGTPYEQYF	TGCGCCAGCAGTGTAGTCGGGACTCCCTACGAGCAGTACTTC
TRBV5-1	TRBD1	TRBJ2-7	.	CASSIDLTGSAYEQYF	TGCGCCAGCAGCATAGATCTGACAGGGTCCGCCTACGAGCAGTACTTC
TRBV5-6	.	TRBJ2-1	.	CASSLFSGKYNEQFF	TGTGCCAGCAGCTTGTTTAGCGGAAAATACAATGAGCAGTTCTTC
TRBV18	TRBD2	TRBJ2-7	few	CASQGDSGRSYEQYF	TGTGCCAGCCAAGGGGATAGCGGGAGGTCTTACGAGCAGTACTTC
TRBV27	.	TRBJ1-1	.	CASSETDRAEAFF	TGTGCCAGCAGTGAAACAGACCGGGCGGAAGCTTTCTTT
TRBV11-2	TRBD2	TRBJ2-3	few	CASSFLAGVDTQYF	TGTGCCAGCAGCTTCTTAGCGGGAGTTGATACGCAGTATTTT
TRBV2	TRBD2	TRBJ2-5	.	CASSERTSVQTQYF	TGTGCCAGCAGTGAACGGACTAGCGTGCAGACCCAGTACTTC
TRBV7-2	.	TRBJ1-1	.	CASSSAPNTEAFF	TGTGCCAGCAGCTCTGCCCCGAACACTGAAGCTTTCTTT
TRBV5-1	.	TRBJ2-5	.	CASSLSRVLGETQYF	TGCGCCAGCAGCTTATCGAGGGTGCTCGGGGAGACCCAGTACTTC
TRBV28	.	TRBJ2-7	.	CASSLGRRDSYEQYF	TGTGCCAGCAGTTTAGGCCGCCGGGATTCCTACGAGCAGTACTTC
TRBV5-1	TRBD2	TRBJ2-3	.	CASSLGGPTPDTQYF	TGCGCCAGCAGTTTGGGAGGGCCCACCCCAGATACGCAGTATTTT
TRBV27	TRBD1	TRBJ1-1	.	CASSSTRQGVRGMNTEAFF	TGTGCCAGCAGTTCGACAAGACAGGGAGTTAGAGGAATGAACACTGAAGCTTTCTTT
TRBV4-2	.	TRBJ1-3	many	CASSQDLGVNTIYF	TGTGCCAGCAGCCAAGATCTTGGCGTAAACACCATATATTTT
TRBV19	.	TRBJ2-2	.	CASSFKRVNTGELFF	TGTGCCAGTAGTTTCAAGCGGGTCAACACCGGGGAGCTGTTTTTT
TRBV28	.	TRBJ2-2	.	CASNFRRGTYTGELFF	TGTGCCAGCAACTTCCGAAGGGGGACCTACACCGGGGAGCTGTTTTTT
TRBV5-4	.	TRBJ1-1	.	CASSLGIEAFF	TGTGCCAGCAGCTTGGGGATTGAAGCTTTCTTT
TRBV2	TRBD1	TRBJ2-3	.	CASSEMTGVNTDTQYF	TGTGCCAGCAGTGAGATGACAGGGGTCAACACAGATACGCAGTATTTT
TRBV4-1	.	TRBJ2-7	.	CASSQVQGNYEQYF	TGCGCCAGCAGCCAAGTCCAGGGGAACTACGAGCAGTACTTC
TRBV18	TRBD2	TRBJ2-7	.	CASSAGTSGYEQYF	TGTGCCAGCTCAGCCGGGACTAGCGGCTACGAGCAGTACTTC
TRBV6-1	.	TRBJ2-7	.	CASSYRDGDSYEQYF	TGTGCCAGCAGCTATCGGGACGGAGACTCCTACGAGCAGTACTTC
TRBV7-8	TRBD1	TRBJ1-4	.	CASSLGTGFNEKLFF	TGTGCCAGCAGCTTAGGGACAGGGTTTAATGAAAAACTGTTTTTT
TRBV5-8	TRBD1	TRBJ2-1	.	CASSSYRGNNEQFF	TGTGCCAGCAGCTCTTACAGGGGTAACAATGAGCAGTTCTTC
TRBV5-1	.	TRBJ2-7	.	CASSLWEAYEQYF	TGCGCCAGCAGCTTGTGGGAGGCCTACGAGCAGTACTTC
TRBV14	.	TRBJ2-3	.	CASSQVARNTQYF	TGTGCCAGCAGCCAAGTGGCACGGAATACGCAGTATTTT
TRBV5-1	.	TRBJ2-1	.	CASSFGDGSGHNEQFF	TGCGCCAGCAGCTTCGGGGACGGGAGTGGCCACAATGAGCAGTTCTTC
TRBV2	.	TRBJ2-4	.	CASSDKGYIQYF	TGTGCCAGCAGTGACAAGGGGTACATTCAGTACTTC
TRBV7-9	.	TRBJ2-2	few	CASSSHVEGVGTGELFF	TGTGCCAGCAGCTCCCACGTGGAGGGAGTCGGCACCGGGGAGCTGTTTTTT